Sequencing of this T cell receptor (beta chain) was carried out in a study of blood T cell repertoires in COVID-19. This CDR3 is 13 amino acids long. Trimming left V 6 bases short and J 8 bases short, with 15 bases between. TCRdb's copy holds only in-frame clones and misses some; the assay was immunoSEQ multiplex PCR. The sample shows hundreds of thousands of clones, over 80% of them seen only once. The rearrangement joins TRBV12-3 or TRBV12-4 to TRBJ2-3, with D possibly being TRBD2 (6 bases). The sample consisted of PBMCs or T cells enriched from blood (not recorded which). The source of this sequence is a woman between 18 and 29 years old who had recovered from COVID-19. This CDR3 is CASSGVTSGTQYF. DNA of the CDR3: TGTGCCAGCAGCGGGGTGACTAGTGGTACGCAGTATTTT.